Here is one T cell receptor beta chain with its context. Its cognate antigen is unknown. This entry comes from a study of shared clonotypes between healthy human individuals. Points from the study as a whole: In general, naive subsets displayed greater estimated richness than memory subsets did.

Assay: immunoSEQ multiplex PCR; the TCRdb copy retains only in-frame clones and omits some. This sample has about 2 million clones, with roughly 95% found just once. The V end was cut by 7 bases, the J end by 1 base, with 10 bases between. This CDR3 has 13 residues. Germline V lookup: CDR1 SEHNR, CDR2 FQNEAQ (reference sequence). V is TRBV7-9 and J is TRBJ1-1; D unresolved. What was sequenced was naive CD4+ T cells sorted from blood. Subset described: CD45RA+ positively selected. This TCR was recovered from a man younger than 35 in good health. The CDR3 coding sequence is TGTGCCAGCATTAGGGATCCGAACACTGAAGCTTTCTTT. Translated: CASIRDPNTEAFF.